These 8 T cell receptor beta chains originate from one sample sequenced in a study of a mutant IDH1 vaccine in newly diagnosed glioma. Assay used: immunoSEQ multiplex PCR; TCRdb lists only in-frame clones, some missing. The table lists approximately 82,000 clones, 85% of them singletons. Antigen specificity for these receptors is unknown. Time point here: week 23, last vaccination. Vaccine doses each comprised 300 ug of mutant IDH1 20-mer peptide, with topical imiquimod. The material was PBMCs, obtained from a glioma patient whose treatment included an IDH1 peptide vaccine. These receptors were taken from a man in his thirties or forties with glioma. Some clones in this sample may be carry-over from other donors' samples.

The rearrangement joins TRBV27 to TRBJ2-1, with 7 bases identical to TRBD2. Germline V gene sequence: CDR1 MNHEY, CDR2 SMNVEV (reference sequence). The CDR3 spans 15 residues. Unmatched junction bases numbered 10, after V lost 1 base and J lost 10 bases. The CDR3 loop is CASSLYLAEFHEQFF. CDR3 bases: TGTGCCAGCAGTTTATATCTAGCGGAGTTTCACGAGCAGTTCTTC.

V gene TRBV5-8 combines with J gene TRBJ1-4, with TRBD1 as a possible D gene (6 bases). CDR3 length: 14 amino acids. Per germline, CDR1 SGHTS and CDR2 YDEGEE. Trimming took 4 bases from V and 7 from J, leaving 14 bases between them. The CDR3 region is CASSPRARGEKLFF. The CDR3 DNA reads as TGTGCCAGCAGCCCTCGGGCCAGGGGTGAAAAACTGTTTTTT.

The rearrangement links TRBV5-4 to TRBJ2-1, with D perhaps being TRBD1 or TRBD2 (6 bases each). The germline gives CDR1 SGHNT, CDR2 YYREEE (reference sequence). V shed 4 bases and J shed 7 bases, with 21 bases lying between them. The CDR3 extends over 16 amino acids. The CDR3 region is CASSPQGGSGPNEQFF. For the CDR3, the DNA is TGTGCCAGCAGCCCACAGGGAGGCAGCGGGCCTAATGAGCAGTTCTTC.

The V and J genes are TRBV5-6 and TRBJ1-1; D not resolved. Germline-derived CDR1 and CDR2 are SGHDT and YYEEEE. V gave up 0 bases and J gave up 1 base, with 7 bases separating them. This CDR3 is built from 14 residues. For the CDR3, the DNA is TGTGCCAGCAGCTTGGGACCGACGAACACTGAAGCTTTCTTT. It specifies CASSLGPTNTEAFF.

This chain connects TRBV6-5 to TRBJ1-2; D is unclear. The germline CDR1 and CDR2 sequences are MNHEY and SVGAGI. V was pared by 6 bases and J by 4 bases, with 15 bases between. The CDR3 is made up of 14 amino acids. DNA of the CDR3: TGTGCCAGCAGGGCGAACCGGCAGGTCTATGGCTACACCTTC. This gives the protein CASRANRQVYGYTF.

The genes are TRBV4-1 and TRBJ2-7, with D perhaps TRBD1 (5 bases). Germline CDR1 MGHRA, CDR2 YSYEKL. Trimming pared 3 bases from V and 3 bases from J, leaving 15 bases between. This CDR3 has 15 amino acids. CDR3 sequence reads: CASSQPGQTFYEQYF. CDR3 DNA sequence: TGCGCCAGCAGCCAGCCAGGGCAGACGTTCTACGAGCAGTACTTC.

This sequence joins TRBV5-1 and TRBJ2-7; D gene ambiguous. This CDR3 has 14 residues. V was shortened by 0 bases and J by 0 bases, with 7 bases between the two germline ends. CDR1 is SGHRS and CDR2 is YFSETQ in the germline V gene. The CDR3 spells CASSLEATSYEQYF. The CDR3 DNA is TGCGCCAGCAGCTTGGAAGCGACCTCCTACGAGCAGTACTTC.

CDR3 coding DNA: TGCGCCAGCACCAAGGGGTTAGCGGTCTCGAGCTCCTACGAGCAGTACTTC. Residues: CASTKGLAVSSSYEQYF. The rearrangement joins TRBV10-2 to TRBJ2-7, with D perhaps matching TRBD2 (6 bases). The germline V gene has CDR1 WSHSY and CDR2 SAAADI. The germline V and J ends were trimmed by 7 bases and 0 bases, with 22 bases remaining between them. CDR3 length: 17 residues.